Shown below are 3 T cell receptor beta chains from a single sample sequenced in a study of blood T cell repertoires in COVID-19. The table came from immunoSEQ multiplex PCR; TCRdb's copy has only in-frame clones and leaves some out. The data show roughly 230,000 clones, around four fifths seen once. The sequenced material came from peripheral blood. The receptors come from a man between 35 and 55 years old with active or convalescent COVID-19.

V usage is TRBV6-2 or TRBV6-3 and J usage is TRBJ1-4; TRBD1 agrees at 7 bases. The J segment lost 3 bases and the V segment lost 6 bases, leaving 4 bases of the junction unmatched. This CDR3 region has 14 residues. Germline CDR1 and CDR2: MNHEY and SVGEGT. The DNA for the CDR3 is TGTGCCAGCAGCCGGACAGGACCTAATGAAAAACTGTTTTTT. The encoded protein is CASSRTGPNEKLFF.

The table lists this clone with a few counts. This rearrangement joins TRBV7-9 to TRBJ1-4, with D hard to call. CDR3 length: 14 amino acids. Germline V gives CDR1 SEHNR, CDR2 FQNEAQ (reference sequence). The V and J ends lost 5 bases and 8 bases respectively, with 15 bases between them. CDR3 in amino acids: CASSPPGLAEKLFF. The CDR3 coding sequence is TGTGCCAGCAGCCCGCCAGGTTTGGCGGAAAAACTGTTTTTT.

The chain combines TRBV5-1 with TRBJ1-5; 7 bases align to TRBD1. CDR3 length: 15 residues. Germline loops: CDR1 SGHRS, CDR2 YFSETQ. V trimming: 1 base; J trimming: 6 bases; junction bases outside the gene matches: 7. For the CDR3, the DNA is TGCGCCAGCAGCTTGAGTTCAGGGGGTGGTCAGCCCCAGCATTTT. This gives the protein CASSLSSGGGQPQHF.